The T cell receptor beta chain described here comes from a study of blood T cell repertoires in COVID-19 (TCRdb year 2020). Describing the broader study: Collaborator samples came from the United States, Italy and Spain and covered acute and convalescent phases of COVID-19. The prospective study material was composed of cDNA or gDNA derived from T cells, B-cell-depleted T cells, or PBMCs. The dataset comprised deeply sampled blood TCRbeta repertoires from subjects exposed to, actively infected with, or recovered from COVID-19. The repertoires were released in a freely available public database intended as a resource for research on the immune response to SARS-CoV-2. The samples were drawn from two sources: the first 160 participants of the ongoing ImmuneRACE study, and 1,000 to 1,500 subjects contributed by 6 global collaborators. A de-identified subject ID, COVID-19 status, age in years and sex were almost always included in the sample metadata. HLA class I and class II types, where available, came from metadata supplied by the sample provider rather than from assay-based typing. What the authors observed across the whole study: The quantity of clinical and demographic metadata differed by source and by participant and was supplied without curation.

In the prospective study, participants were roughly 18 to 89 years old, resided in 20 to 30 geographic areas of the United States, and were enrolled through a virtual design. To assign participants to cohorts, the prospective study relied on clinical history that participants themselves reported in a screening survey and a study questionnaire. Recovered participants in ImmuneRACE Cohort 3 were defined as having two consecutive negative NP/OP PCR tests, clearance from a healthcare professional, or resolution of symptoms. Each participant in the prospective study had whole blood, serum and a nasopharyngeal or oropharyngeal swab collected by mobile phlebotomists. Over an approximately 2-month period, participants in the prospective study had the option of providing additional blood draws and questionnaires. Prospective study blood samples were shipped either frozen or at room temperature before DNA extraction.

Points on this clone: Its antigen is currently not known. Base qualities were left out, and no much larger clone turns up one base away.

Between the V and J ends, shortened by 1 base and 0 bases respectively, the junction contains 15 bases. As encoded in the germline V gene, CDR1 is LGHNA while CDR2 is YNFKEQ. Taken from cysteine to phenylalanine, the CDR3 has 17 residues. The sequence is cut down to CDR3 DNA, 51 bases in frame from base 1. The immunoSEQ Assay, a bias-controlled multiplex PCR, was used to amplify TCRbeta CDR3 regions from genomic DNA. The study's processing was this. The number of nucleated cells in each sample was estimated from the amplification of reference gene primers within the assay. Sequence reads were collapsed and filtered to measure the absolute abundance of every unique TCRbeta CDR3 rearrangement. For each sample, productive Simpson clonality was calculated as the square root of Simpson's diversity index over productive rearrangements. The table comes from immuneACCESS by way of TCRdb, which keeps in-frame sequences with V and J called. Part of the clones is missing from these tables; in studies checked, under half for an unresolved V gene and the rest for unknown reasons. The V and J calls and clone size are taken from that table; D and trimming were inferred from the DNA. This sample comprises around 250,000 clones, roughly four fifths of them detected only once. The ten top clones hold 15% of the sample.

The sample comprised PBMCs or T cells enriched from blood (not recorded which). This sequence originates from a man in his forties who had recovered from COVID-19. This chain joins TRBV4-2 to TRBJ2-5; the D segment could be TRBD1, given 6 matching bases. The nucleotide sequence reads TGTGCCAGCAGCCAAGGTCTGGGCAGGGGTTACCAAGAGACCCAGTACTTC. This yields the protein CASSQGLGRGYQETQYF.